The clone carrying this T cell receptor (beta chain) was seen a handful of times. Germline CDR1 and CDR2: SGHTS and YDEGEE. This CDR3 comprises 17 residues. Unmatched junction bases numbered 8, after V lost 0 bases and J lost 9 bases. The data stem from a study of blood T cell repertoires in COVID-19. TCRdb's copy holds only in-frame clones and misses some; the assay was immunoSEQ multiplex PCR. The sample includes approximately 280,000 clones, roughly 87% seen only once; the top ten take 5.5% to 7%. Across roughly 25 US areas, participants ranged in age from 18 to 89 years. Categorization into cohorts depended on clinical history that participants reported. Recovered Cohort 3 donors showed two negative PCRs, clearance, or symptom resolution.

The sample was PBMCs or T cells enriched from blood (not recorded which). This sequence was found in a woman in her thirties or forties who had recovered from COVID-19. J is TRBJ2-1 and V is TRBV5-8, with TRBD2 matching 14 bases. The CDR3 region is CASSLVGTSGSVSEQFF. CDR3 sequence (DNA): TGTGCCAGCAGCTTGGTTGGGACTAGCGGGAGCGTTAGTGAGCAGTTCTTC. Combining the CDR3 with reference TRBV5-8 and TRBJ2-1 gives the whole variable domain EAGVTQSPTHLIKTRGQQATLRCSPISGHTSVYWYQQALGLGLQFLLWYDEGEERNRGNFPPRFSGRQFPNYSSELNVNALELEDSALYLCASSLVGTSGSVSEQFFGPGTRLTVL.